A single TCR beta chain is shown here with its context. Its cognate antigen is unknown. This sample was taken from a study of T cell responses to AZD1222 COVID-19 vaccine. Study-level findings and limits: A rise in Spike-specific TCR breadth and depth followed two AZD1222 doses. White British people made up most donors, females outnumbered males, and clonal diversity was possibly underestimated. Mapped onto spike, vaccine-associated CD4 TCRs spanned it and were dominant at 160-218 and 743-854. Only 5 to 7 AZD1222 recipients tested seropositive at baseline.

Here immunoSEQ multiplex PCR was the method, and the copy in TCRdb shows in-frame clones only, minus some. The table has some 150,000 clones, about 92% seen once; the top ten hold 3% to 4%. Germline CDR1 SNHLY, CDR2 FYNNEI. The CDR3 loop spans 14 amino acids. The germline V and J ends were trimmed by 2 bases and 1 base, with 9 bases remaining between them. The chain is built from TRBV2 and TRBJ2-7; D call uncertain. The sequence derives from an adult who received the AZD1222 COVID-19 vaccine. The sample in question was peripheral blood, obtained 28 days after the second AZD1222 dose. This CDR3 reads CASSETAKSYEQYF. DNA for the CDR3: TGTGCCAGCAGTGAAACGGCCAAATCCTACGAGCAGTACTTC.